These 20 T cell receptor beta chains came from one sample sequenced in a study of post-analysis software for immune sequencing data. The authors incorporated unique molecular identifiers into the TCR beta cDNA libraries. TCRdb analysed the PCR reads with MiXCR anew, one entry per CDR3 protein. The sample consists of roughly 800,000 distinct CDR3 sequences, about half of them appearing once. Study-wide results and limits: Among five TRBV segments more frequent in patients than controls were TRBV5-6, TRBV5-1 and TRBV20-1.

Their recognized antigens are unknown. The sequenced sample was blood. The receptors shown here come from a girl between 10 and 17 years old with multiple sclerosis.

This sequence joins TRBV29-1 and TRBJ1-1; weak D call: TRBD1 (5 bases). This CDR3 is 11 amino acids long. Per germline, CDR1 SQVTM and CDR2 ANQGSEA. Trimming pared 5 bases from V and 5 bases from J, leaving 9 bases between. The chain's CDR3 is CSVTTATEAFF. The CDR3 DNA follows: TGCAGCGTTACGACAGCGACTGAAGCTTTCTTT.

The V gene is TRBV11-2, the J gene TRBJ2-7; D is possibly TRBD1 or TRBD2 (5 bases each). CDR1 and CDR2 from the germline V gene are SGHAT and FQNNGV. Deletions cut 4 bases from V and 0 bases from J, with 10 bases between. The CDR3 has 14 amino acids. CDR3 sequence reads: CASSSSGPSYEQYF. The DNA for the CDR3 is TGTGCCAGCAGCTCCTCGGGGCCCTCCTACGAGCAGTACTTC.

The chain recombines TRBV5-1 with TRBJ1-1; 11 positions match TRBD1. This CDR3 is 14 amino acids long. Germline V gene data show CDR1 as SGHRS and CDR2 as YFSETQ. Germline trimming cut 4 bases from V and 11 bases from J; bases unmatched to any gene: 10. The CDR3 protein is CASSPSDRGREAFF. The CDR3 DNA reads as TGCGCCAGCAGCCCTTCGGACAGGGGGCGCGAGGCTTTCTTT.

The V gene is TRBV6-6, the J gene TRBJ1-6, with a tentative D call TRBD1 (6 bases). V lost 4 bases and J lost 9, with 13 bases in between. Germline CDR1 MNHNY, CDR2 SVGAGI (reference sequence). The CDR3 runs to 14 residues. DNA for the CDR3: TGTGCCAGCAGTTTACAGGGCCCCGGTTCACCCCTCCACTTT. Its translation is CASSLQGPGSPLHF.

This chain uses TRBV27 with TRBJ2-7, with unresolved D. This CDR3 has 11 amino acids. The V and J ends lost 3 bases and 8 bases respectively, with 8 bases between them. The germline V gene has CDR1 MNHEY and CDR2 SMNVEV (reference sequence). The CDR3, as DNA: TGTGCCAGCAGTTTCGGGCCGAAGCAGTACTTC. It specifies CASSFGPKQYF.

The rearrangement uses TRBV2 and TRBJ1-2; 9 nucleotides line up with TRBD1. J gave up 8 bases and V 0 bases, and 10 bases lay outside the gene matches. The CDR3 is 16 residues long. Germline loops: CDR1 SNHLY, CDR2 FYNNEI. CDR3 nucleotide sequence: TGTGCCAGCAGTGAAGCCCCGGACAGGGGCCTCGTCGGCTACACCTTC. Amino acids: CASSEAPDRGLVGYTF.

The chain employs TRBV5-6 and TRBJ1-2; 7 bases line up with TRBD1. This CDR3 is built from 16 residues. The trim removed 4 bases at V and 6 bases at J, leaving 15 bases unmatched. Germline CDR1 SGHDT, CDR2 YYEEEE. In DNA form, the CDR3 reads TGTGCCAGCAGCCAGCCGAGGGGGCCTGGGGAAAATGGCTACACCTTC. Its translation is CASSQPRGPGENGYTF.

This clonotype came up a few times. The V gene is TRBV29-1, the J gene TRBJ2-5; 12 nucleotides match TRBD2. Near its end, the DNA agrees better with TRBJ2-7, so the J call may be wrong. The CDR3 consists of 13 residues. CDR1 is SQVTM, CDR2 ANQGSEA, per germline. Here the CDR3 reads CSGRLAGVSEQYF. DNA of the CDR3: TGCAGCGGCCGACTAGCGGGAGTCTCCGAGCAGTACTTC.

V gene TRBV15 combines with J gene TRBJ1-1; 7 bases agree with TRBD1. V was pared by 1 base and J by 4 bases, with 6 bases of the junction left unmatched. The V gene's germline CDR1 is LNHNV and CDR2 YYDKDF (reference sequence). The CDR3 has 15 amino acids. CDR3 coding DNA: TGTGCCACCAGCAGAGGACAGGGCCAAGGCACTGAAGCTTTCTTT. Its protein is CATSRGQGQGTEAFF.

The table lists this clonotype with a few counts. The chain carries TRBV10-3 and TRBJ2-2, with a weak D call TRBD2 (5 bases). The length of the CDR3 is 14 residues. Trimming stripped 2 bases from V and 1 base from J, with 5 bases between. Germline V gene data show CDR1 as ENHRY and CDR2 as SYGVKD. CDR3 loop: CAISERENTGELFF. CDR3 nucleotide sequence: TGTGCCATCAGTGAGCGGGAGAACACCGGGGAGCTGTTTTTT.

CDR3 amino acids: CASSVQGPGLYGYTF. CDR3 DNA sequence: TGTGCCAGCAGTGTACAGGGGCCAGGCCTCTATGGCTACACCTTC. The V call is TRBV2, the J call TRBJ1-2; the match to TRBD1 covers 7 bases. Looked up from germline, CDR1 is SNHLY and CDR2 is FYNNEI. This CDR3 spans 15 amino acids. V was pared by 4 bases and J by 4 bases, with 9 bases of the junction left unmatched. Based on the CDR3 plus reference TRBV2 and TRBJ1-2, the full variable domain is EPEVTQTPSHQVTQMGQEVILRCVPISNHLYFYWYRQILGQKVEFLVSFYNNEISEKSEIFDDQFSVERPDGSNFTLKIRSTKLEDSAMYFCASSVQGPGLYGYTFGSGTRLTVV.

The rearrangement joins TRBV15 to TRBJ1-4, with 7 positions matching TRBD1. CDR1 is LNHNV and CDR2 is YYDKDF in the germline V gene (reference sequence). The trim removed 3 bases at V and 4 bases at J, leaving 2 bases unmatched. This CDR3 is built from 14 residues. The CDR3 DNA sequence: TGTGCCACCAGCAGCCGGGACAGTAATGAAAAACTGTTTTTT. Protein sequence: CATSSRDSNEKLFF.

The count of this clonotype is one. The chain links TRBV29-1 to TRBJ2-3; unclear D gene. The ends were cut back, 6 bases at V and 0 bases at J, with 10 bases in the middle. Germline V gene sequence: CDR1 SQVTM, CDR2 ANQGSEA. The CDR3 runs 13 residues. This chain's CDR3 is CSVVAVSTDTQYF. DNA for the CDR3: TGCAGCGTGGTAGCCGTTAGCACAGATACGCAGTATTTT.

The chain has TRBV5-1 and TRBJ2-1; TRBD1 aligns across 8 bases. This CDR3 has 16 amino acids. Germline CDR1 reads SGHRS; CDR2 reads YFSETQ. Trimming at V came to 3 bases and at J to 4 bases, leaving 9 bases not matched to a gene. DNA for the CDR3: TGCGCCAGCAGCTGGGCGACAGGGGCTGGGTACAATGAGCAGTTCTTC. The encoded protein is CASSWATGAGYNEQFF.

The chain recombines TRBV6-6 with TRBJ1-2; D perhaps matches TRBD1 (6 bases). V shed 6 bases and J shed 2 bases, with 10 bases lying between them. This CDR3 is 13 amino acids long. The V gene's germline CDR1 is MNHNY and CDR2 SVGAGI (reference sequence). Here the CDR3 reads CASRDRENYGYTF. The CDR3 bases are TGTGCCAGCAGGGACAGAGAAAACTATGGCTACACCTTC.

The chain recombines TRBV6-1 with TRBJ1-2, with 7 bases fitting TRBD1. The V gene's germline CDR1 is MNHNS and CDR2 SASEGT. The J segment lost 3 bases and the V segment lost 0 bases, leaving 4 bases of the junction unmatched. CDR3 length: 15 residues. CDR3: CASSEAAGGDYGYTF. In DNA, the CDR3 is TGTGCCAGCAGTGAAGCGGCAGGGGGAGACTATGGCTACACCTTC.

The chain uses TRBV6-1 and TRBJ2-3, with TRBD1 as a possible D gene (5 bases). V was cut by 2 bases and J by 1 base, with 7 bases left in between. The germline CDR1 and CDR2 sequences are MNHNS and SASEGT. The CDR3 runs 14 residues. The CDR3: CASSELGGTDTQYF. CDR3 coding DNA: TGTGCCAGCAGTGAACTAGGGGGCACAGATACGCAGTATTTT.

DNA of the CDR3: TGCAGCGTTGACCATGGACAGGGAATGAACACTGAAGCTTTCTTT. Amino acid sequence: CSVDHGQGMNTEAFF. The rearrangement joins TRBV29-1 to TRBJ1-1; TRBD1 matches at 8 bases. The CDR3 is made up of 15 amino acids. V dropped 3 bases and J dropped 0; count of bases not matched to a gene: 6. Germline V gene data show CDR1 as SQVTM and CDR2 as ANQGSEA.

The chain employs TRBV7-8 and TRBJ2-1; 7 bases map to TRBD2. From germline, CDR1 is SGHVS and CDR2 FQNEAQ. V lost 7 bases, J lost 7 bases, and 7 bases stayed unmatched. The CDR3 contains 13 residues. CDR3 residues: CASKGGSLNEQFF. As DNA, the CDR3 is TGTGCCAGCAAAGGCGGGAGTTTAAATGAGCAGTTCTTC.

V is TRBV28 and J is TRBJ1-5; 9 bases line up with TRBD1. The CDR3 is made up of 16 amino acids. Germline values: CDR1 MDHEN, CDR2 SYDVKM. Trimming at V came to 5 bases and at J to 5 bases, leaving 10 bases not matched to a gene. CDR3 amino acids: CASSPQVTGGDQPQHF. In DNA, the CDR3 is TGTGCCAGCAGTCCCCAGGTGACAGGGGGAGATCAGCCCCAGCATTTT.